Below, one T cell receptor (beta chain) is given with its context. No cognate antigen has been identified for it. With a mouse as the source, gene names and germline sequences are drawn from the mouse. The CDR3 is cut off 1 residue early in the read; its end comes from the germline J gene. Library construction relied on the immunoSEQ multiplex PCR assay. Adaptive Biotechnologies performed the TCRbeta CDR3 sequencing at survey depth and reported CDR3 sequences, V/J genes, productive frequency and template counts. TCR beta CDR3 regions were amplified from genomic DNA rather than RNA. Per the original workflow: Pairwise repertoire overlap between tissues was quantified with Jensen-Shannon divergence, where 1 means complete divergence and 0 identical. Based on pairwise JSD values, tissues were grouped by single-linkage agglomerative hierarchical clustering, and the results were shown as dendrograms. All patient samples were analyzed with GLIPH2 using simulation_depth 1000, kmer_min_depth 3 and cdr3_length_cutoff 8, and only groups containing more than two unique CDR3s were kept. A standardized tissue-overlap score was generated by extrapolating Jaccard GLIPH-group overlap across patients to a standard repertoire size of 1000 clones. Associations of diversity with clinical or experimental variables used linear mixed-effect models with tissue fixed effects and individual random effects. The table was pulled from immuneACCESS by TCRdb, which kept in-frame rearrangements only. Such tables lose some clones; where checked, under half of the loss comes from unresolved V genes, and the rest has no known cause. V and J calls and clone size are given by that table; D and trimming were obtained from the DNA. The sample includes about 2,200 clones, with around 53% observed a single time. The top ten hold approximately 37% of the sample.

The sample is drawn from a study of tissue T cells after allogeneic stem cell transplantation (dated by TCRdb to between 2021 and 2024). For context, the study as a whole: The study profiled TCR beta repertoires across many tissues from research autopsies of patients with and without GVHD, plus mouse models of GVHD. The human part of the study was a prospective observational study with no blinding and no randomization. Broader findings and caveats from the paper: Within patients, how anatomically similar the tissues were was a key factor in shaping TCR repertoire composition, regardless of disease or transplant status. In both patients and mice, only a limited portion of the TCR repertoire detected in tissues was captured by blood and spleen T cells. The patient cohort was small and varied clinically, and sampling depth was recognized as a limitation. Which tissue TCRs were alloreactive or antigen-specific was not determined in the study, and some clones might have been persisting host cells. Only a few T cell clones appeared in more than one patient, yet motif-based clustering showed tissue-specific repertoire signatures that were shared between patients.

The meaning of the sample's time point label: mouse harvest day 14 after allogeneic transplant. Each mouse graft, delivered by tail vein injection, combined 10^6 splenic CD5+ T cells with 10^7 T-cell-depleted bone marrow cells. A major MHC-mismatch B6 (H2b) into BALB/c (H2d) model was used to model mouse GVHD, and tissues were profiled at day 7 or 14. Mouse tissues and retro-orbital blood were harvested on day 7 or 14 post-transplant using separate sterile tools per animal; livers were flushed beforehand. Before genomic DNA isolation with the DNeasy Blood & Tissue Kit, mouse tissues were minced with razor blades in buffered saline. Its CDR3 holds 13 amino acids, cysteine through phenylalanine. The DNA shown is the part of the CDR3 that was read: 36 bases, in frame from base 1. Trimming removed 0 bases from V and 7 bases from J, leaving 7 bases between the germline ends. As encoded in the germline V gene (reference sequence), CDR1 is LGHNA while CDR2 is YNLKQL.

The sample was lymph node tissue. The rearrangement joined TRBV5 to TRBJ1-3; TRBD1 is a possible D gene, resting on 6 matching bases. This receptor was identified in a female BALB/c mouse given C57BL/6 T cells with graft-versus-host disease after an allogeneic hematopoietic cell transplant. The covered CDR3 bases are TGTGCCAGCAGCCAAGAAGGGGGGAATACGCTCTAT. Translated, it reads CASSQEGGNTLY. The full-length CDR3 reads as CASSQEGGNTLYF.